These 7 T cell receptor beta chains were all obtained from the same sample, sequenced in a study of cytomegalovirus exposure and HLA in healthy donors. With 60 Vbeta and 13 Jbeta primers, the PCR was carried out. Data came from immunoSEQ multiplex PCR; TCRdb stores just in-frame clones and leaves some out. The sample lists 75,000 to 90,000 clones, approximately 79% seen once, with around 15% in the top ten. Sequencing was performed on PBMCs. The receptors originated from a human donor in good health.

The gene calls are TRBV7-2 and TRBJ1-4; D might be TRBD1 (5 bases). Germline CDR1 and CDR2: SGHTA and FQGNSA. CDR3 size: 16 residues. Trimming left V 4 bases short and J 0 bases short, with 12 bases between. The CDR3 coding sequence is TGTGCCAGCAGCTACAACGGGGGAACAACTAATGAAAAACTGTTTTTT. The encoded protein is CASSYNGGTTNEKLFF.

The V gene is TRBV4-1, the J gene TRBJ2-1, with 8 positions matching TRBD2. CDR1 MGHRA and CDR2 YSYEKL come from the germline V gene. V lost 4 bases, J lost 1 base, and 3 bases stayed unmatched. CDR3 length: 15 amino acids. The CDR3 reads CASSRSGGSYNEQFF. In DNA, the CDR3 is TGCGCCAGCAGCCGAAGCGGGGGATCCTACAATGAGCAGTTCTTC.

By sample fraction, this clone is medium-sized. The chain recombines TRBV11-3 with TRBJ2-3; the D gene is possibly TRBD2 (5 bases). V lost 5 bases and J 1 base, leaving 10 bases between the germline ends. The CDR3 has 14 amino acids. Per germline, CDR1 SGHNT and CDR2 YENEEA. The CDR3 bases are TGTGCCAGCAGCCCCGACGGGGGCACAGATACGCAGTATTTT. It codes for CASSPDGGTDTQYF.

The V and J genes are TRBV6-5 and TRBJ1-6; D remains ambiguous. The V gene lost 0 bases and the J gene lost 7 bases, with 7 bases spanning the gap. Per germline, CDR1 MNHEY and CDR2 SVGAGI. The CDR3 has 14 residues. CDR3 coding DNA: TGTGCCAGCAGTTACTCATTAACAAATTCACCCCTCCACTTT. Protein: CASSYSLTNSPLHF.

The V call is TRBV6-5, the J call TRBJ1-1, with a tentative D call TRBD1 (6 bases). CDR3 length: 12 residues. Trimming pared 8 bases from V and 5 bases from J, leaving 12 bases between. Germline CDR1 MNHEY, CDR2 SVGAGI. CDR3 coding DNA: TGTGCCAGCCAAAAGGGGGGGACTGAAGCTTTCTTT. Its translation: CASQKGGTEAFF.

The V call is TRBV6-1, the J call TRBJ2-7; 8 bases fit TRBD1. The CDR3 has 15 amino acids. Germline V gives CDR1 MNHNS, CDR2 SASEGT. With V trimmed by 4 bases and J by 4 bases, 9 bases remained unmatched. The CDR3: CASSGWTGTVYEQYF. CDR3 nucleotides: TGTGCCAGCAGTGGGTGGACAGGGACGGTATACGAGCAGTACTTC.

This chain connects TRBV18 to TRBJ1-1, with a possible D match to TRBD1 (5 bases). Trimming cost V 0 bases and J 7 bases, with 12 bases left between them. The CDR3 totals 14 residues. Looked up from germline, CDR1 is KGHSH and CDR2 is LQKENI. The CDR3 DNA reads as TGTGCCAGCTCACCACCGGGACTTACTGGTGAAGCTTTCTTT. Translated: CASSPPGLTGEAFF.